These T cell receptor beta chains were read from a single sample in a study of OX40 agonist ivuxolimab in advanced cancers. TCRdb's copy holds only in-frame clones and misses some; the assay was immunoSEQ multiplex PCR. The data contain 55,000 to 75,000 clones, roughly 80% of them singletons. The material sequenced was CD4+ or CD8+ T cells sorted from blood, taken in a trial of the OX40 agonist ivuxolimab. All receptors come from an adult with an advanced solid tumor such as melanoma, head and neck, liver or kidney cancer. The CDR3 runs from the conserved cysteine through the conserved F or W. A D gene is named only where the DNA matches it firmly. Not all rows give a size; the values are once, few, many and, for expanded clones, a class.

j_call clone_size v_call d_call cdr3_nt cdr3_aa
TRBJ2-7 . TRBV6-4 . TGTGCCAGCAGCCTTCTAGGCGTGGGGGGCGAGCAGTACTTC CASSLLGVGGEQYF
TRBJ2-5 . TRBV7-9 . TGTGCCAGCAGCTTAGTCGCAAGTGCCCAGTACTTC CASSLVASAQYF
TRBJ2-3 . TRBV7-8 . TGTGCCAGCAGCTTACAACTAGCTGCAGATACGCAGTATTTT CASSLQLAADTQYF
TRBJ1-3 . TRBV2 . TGTGCCAGCATGAGTCTTCGAAGGGACCTAGGCTCTGGAAACACCATATATTTT CASMSLRRDLGSGNTIYF
TRBJ1-1 . TRBV5-6 . TGTGCCAGCAGCCTGGGTTCGGGGCATAGGACTGAAGCTTTCTTT CASSLGSGHRTEAFF
TRBJ2-2 . TRBV11-3 . TGTGCCAGCAGCTTAGACAGGGACACCGGGGAGCTGTTTTTT CASSLDRDTGELFF
TRBJ1-2 . TRBV27 . TGTGCCAGCAGTTTATATGGGTCAGACACGAACTATGGCTACACCTTC CASSLYGSDTNYGYTF
TRBJ1-2 . TRBV11-1 . TGTGCCAGCAGCTCGCCCGACAGGCGTAGTAGCTACACCTTC CASSSPDRRSSYTF
TRBJ2-5 . TRBV19 . TGTGCCAGTAGTATTCAGGGGGGCGCGGAGACCCAGTACTTC CASSIQGGAETQYF
TRBJ2-5 . TRBV7-9 TRBD2 TGTGCCAGCACATTAGCGGGGGCCCAAGAGACCCAGTACTTC CASTLAGAQETQYF
TRBJ2-3 once TRBV7-9 TRBD2 TGTGCCAGCAGCTCTTACGGGACTAGCGGGAGGGCGGGCACAGATACGCAGTATTTT CASSSYGTSGRAGTDTQYF
TRBJ1-2 . TRBV5-1 . TGCGCCAGCAGCTTTTCCCCGCGTGTTGGTCTCGGCTACACCTTC CASSFSPRVGLGYTF
TRBJ1-5 once TRBV19 TRBD1 TGTGCCAGTAGAGACAGGGGGTTAGGGTCCGTCAATCAGCCCCAGCATTTT CASRDRGLGSVNQPQHF
TRBJ1-2 . TRBV7-9 TRBD1 TGTGCCAGCAGCCCAAGCTACCTCACAGGGGCGAATGGCTACACCTTC CASSPSYLTGANGYTF
TRBJ2-3 . TRBV5-1 . TGCGCCAGCAGCATTACGACAGCTAGCACAGATACGCAGTATTTT CASSITTASTDTQYF
TRBJ1-1 few TRBV21-1 . TGTGCCGGGCCGGCCCGTGACAGTCCTCTGAACACTGAAGCTTTCTTT CAGPARDSPLNTEAFF
TRBJ1-3 . TRBV6-5 . TGTGCCAGCAGTTACTCTGTCGGAGGCTCTGGAAACACCATATATTTT CASSYSVGGSGNTIYF
TRBJ1-1 many TRBV27 . TGTGCCAGCTCCCTACAGGGTTTGTCTGAAGCTTTCTTT CASSLQGLSEAFF